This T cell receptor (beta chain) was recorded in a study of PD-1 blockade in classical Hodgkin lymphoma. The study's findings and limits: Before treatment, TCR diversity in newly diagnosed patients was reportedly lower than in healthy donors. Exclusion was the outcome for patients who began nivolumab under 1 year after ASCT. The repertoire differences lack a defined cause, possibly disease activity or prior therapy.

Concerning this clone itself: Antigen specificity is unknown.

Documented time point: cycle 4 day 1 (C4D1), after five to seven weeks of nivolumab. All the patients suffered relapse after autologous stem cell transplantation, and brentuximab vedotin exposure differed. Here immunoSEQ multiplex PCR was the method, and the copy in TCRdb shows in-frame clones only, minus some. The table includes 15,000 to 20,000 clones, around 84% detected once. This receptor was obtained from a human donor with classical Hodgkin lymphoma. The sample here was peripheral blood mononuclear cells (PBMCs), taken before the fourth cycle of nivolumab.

CDR3 sequence (DNA): TGTGCCAGCAGCTTATTGGCGGGAACCATCAATGAGCAGTTCTTC. It is translated as CASSLLAGTINEQFF. The rearrangement joins TRBV7-2 to TRBJ2-1, with D possibly being TRBD2 (6 bases). The V end lost 2 bases, the J end lost 6 bases, and 14 bases lay between the germline ends. The CDR3 extends over 15 amino acids. Germline V CDR1 and CDR2: SGHTA, FQGNSA.